This TCR beta chain was observed in a study of T cell responses to AZD1222 COVID-19 vaccine. Whole-study context: Pooling was applied to second doses at about 4 or about 12 weeks.

V lost 9 bases and J 3 bases, leaving 21 bases between the germline ends. Per the germline V gene, CDR1 is LNHDA and CDR2 is SQIVND (reference sequence). The CDR3 totals 16 residues. Profiling relied on immunoSEQ multiplex PCR, and the TCRdb table lists in-frame clones only, not all of them. Of about 83,000 clones listed, approximately 85% are singletons. The V gene is TRBV19, the J gene TRBJ1-3, with TRBD1 as a possible D gene (6 bases). The TCR sequence derives from an adult in good health. The sequenced sample was peripheral blood, obtained on day 0 of AZD1222 vaccination. The CDR3 DNA is TGTGCCAGCAAAATCCCCGGCAGGGGATATGGAAACACCATATATTTT. This sequence encodes CASKIPGRGYGNTIYF.